Given below is one T cell receptor beta chain in context. This clone showed up just a few times. Its antigen remains unidentified. No much larger clonotype is one base removed from it; base qualities were not supplied. The data were taken from a study of OX40 agonist ivuxolimab in advanced cancers. In terms of the full investigation: Ivuxolimab was an agonistic, fully human IgG2 monoclonal antibody directed against OX40 (CD134), a costimulatory receptor. Intravenous ivuxolimab was administered to patients every 2 weeks at six dose levels: 0.01, 0.1, 0.3, 1.5, 3 and 10 mg/kg. Of the roughly 52 dose-escalation patients, hepatocellular carcinoma was present in approximately 20, melanoma in approximately 15, renal cell carcinoma in 9 and head and neck cancer in 9. The paper covers the monotherapy dose-escalation part of the phase I ivuxolimab trial, which included N ≈ 50 patients. A male proportion of 82.7% and a mean age of 60 years, ranging from about 20 to 80, were recorded for the dose-escalation cohort. Prior anti-PD-1, anti-PD-L1 or anti-CTLA-4 therapy was permitted, and 40% of dose-escalation patients had received checkpoint inhibitors. Peripheral TCRbeta sequencing aimed to test whether ivuxolimab altered TCR sequence diversity and caused clonal T-cell expansion. Partial responses occurred in three dose-escalation patients: two with cutaneous melanoma and one with hepatocellular carcinoma.

Measured from the cysteine to the phenylalanine, the CDR3 is 13 residues long. Of the read, only the CDR3 DNA is kept; its 39 bases are in frame from base 1. Overall study outcomes, separate from this receptor: Antigen specificity was not determined for the clonally expanded peripheral T cells. Low levels of normalized T-cell clonal expansion were also shown by some nonresponding patients. At doses from 0.1 to 3.0 mg/kg, clonal expansion was seen in both CD4+ and CD8+ blood T cells between baseline and week 6. In the 0.1-3.0 mg/kg groups, partial responders had among the lowest normalized peripheral clonal expansion, particularly in CD8+ T cells. After ivuxolimab, CD8+ T cells had more expanded clones than CD4+ T cells on average.

The trial excluded patients who had a history of autoimmune disease or who were on systemic immunosuppression. Peripheral blood for TCR sequencing was drawn from every dose cohort at baseline, at cycle 4 day 1 and at cycle 7 day 1. The samples were drawn from a first-in-human, open-label, multicenter phase I dose-escalation trial of ivuxolimab. Adults with locally advanced or metastatic melanoma, renal cell, hepatocellular, or head and neck squamous cell carcinoma were enrolled in the trial. CD4+ and CD8+ T cells were sorted separately from peripheral blood before TCR sequencing. Genomic DNA was extracted from sorted cells for sequencing of the TCRbeta CDR3 region. The immunoSEQ Assay was used for sequencing of TCRbeta CDR3 regions. Not all clones reach the TCRdb copy of this immuneACCESS table, which keeps in-frame sequences only. Checked studies attribute under half of the gap to unresolved V genes and leave the rest unexplained. The sample table contains 12,000 or so clones; only one count was recorded for about 85% of them. The ten largest clones take up roughly 20% of the sample.

Sequencing was performed on CD4+ or CD8+ T cells sorted from blood, taken in a trial of the OX40 agonist ivuxolimab. The V gene is TRBV7-5 and the J gene is TRBJ2-7. TRBV7-5 is a documented pseudogene. This sequence was found in an adult with an advanced solid tumor such as melanoma, head and neck, liver or kidney cancer. The base sequence is TGTGCCAGCAGCAAGGGCCCAAACTACGAGCAGTACTTC. This encodes CASSKGPNYEQYF.